Here is one TCR beta chain with its context. Trimming at V came to 4 bases and at J to 7 bases, leaving 11 bases not matched to a gene. The CDR3 loop spans 16 amino acids. Germline CDR1 and CDR2: SGDLS and YYNGEE. TCRdb keeps only in-frame clones here, not all; method: immunoSEQ multiplex PCR. Here the sample spans hundreds of thousands of clones, 85% to 90% being singletons. These data originate in a study of blood T cell repertoires in COVID-19. The source of this sequence is a woman between 45 and 60 years old who had recovered from COVID-19. The source material was PBMCs or T cells enriched from blood (not recorded which). This chain connects TRBV9 to TRBJ2-2; 9 nucleotides line up with TRBD1. Here the CDR3 DNA reads TGTGCCAGCAGCCCCCTTGGAGGGACAGGGTACGGGGAGCTGTTTTTT. It encodes CASSPLGGTGYGELFF. The entire variable domain, with the rest obtained from reference TRBV9 and TRBJ2-2, is as follows: DSGVTQTPKHLITATGQRVTLRCSPRSGDLSVYWYQQSLDQGLQFLIQYYNGEERAKGNILERFSAQQFPDLHSELNLSSLELGDSALYFCASSPLGGTGYGELFFGEGSRLTVL.